A selection of T cell receptor beta chains follows, all from one sample in a study of shared clonotypes between healthy human individuals. The table came from immunoSEQ multiplex PCR; TCRdb's copy has only in-frame clones and leaves some out. The sample contains approximately 980,000 clones, approximately 80% of which appear only once. Material: memory CD4+ T cells sorted from blood. All receptors come from a man aged 18 to 29 in good health. Each CDR3 is given with its conserved first and last residue. The D gene is left open where the match is weak. The size entry is marked missing in some rows and otherwise reads once, few, many or a size class.

>.|.|TRBJ2-1|TRBV5-1
CASSLGRDNEQFF
TGCGCCAGCAGCTTGGGTCGAGACAATGAGCAGTTCTTC
>TRBD2|.|TRBJ2-7|TRBV9
CASSVDAGVAGAAYEQYF
TGTGCCAGCAGCGTAGACGCCGGCGTAGCGGGGGCCGCCTACGAGCAGTACTTC
>.|.|TRBJ2-1|TRBV29-1
CSVARPFYEQFF
TGCAGCGTCGCTCGGCCTTTCTATGAGCAGTTCTTC
>TRBD1|.|TRBJ2-6|TRBV28
CASSPRQGGTGANVLTF
TGTGCCAGCAGTCCGCGACAGGGGGGAACTGGGGCCAACGTCCTGACTTTC
>TRBD1|few|TRBJ1-2|TRBV19
CASSIAGTAANYGYTF
TGTGCCAGTAGTATAGCTGGGACAGCCGCTAACTATGGCTACACCTTC
>TRBD1|.|TRBJ1-5|TRBV2
CASSEAGAGTVRQPQHF
TGTGCCAGCAGTGAAGCAGGAGCCGGGACAGTTAGACAGCCCCAGCATTTT
>.|.|TRBJ1-1|TRBV30
CAWSVRRTGNTEAFF
TGTGCCTGGAGTGTCCGTAGAACCGGAAACACTGAAGCTTTCTTT
>.|.|TRBJ1-2|TRBV5-1
CASSPAVTAAGYTF
TGCGCCAGCAGCCCGGCCGTGACAGCCGCTGGCTACACCTTC
>.|.|TRBJ1-2|TRBV5-1
CASSPRNWGDGYTF
TGCGCCAGCAGTCCGCGTAATTGGGGTGATGGCTACACCTTC
>.|.|TRBJ1-2|TRBV5-6
CASRRTGGTSGYTF
TGTGCCAGCAGACGGACGGGAGGAACAAGTGGCTACACCTTC
>TRBD1|.|TRBJ2-3|TRBV11-2
CASSKNRDRVTDTQYF
TGTGCCAGCAGCAAAAACCGGGACAGGGTAACAGATACGCAGTATTTT
>TRBD1|.|TRBJ1-2|TRBV6-6
CASSYGQGASYGYTF
TGTGCCAGCAGTTACGGGCAGGGGGCGAGCTATGGCTACACCTTC
>TRBD1|.|TRBJ1-1|TRBV4-2
CASRQDRQNTEAFF
TGTGCCAGCAGACAGGACAGGCAGAACACTGAAGCTTTCTTT
>.|.|TRBJ1-4|TRBV6-1
CASSPGGGPNEKLFF
TGTGCCAGCAGCCCTGGGGGGGGACCTAATGAAAAACTGTTTTTT
>.|.|TRBJ2-7|TRBV6-6
CASSSSLIAEQYF
TGTGCCAGCAGCTCTAGTTTAATAGCGGAGCAGTACTTC
>TRBD2|.|TRBJ2-3|TRBV30
CAWDTGGFTDTQYF
TGTGCCTGGGATACGGGAGGGTTCACAGATACGCAGTATTTT
>TRBD1|few|TRBJ1-4|TRBV27
CASSPFRQGGNEKLFF
TGTGCCAGCAGCCCATTTAGACAGGGCGGTAATGAAAAACTGTTTTTT
>.|few|TRBJ1-6|TRBV18
CASSPTGDNSPLHF
TGTGCCAGCTCGCCCACGGGAGATAATTCACCCCTCCACTTT
>TRBD2|few|TRBJ2-7|TRBV5-4
CASSLGTSGGVREQYF
TGTGCCAGCAGCCTAGGGACTAGCGGGGGGGTGAGGGAGCAGTACTTC
>TRBD1|.|TRBJ2-3|TRBV4-1
CASSQGMSLGGISDTQYF
TGCGCCAGCAGCCAAGGGATGAGCTTAGGGGGCATTTCAGATACGCAGTATTTT
>.|.|TRBJ1-4|TRBV30
CAWSGGVIDEKLFF
TGTGCCTGGAGTGGCGGGGTAATCGATGAAAAACTGTTTTTT
>TRBD1|.|TRBJ1-1|TRBV25-1
CASSEWGTGRTEAFF
TGTGCCAGCAGTGAATGGGGGACAGGTCGGACTGAAGCTTTCTTT
>TRBD2|.|TRBJ2-3|TRBV27
CASSWAGGRSDTQYF
TGTGCCAGCAGTTGGGCGGGGGGCCGATCAGATACGCAGTATTTT
>.|.|TRBJ1-1|TRBV6-4
CASSLNPGQFGAAFF
TGTGCCAGCAGTCTTAACCCGGGACAATTCGGGGCGGCTTTCTTT
>.|.|TRBJ1-5|TRBV5-1
CASSLEGLNQPQHF
TGCGCCAGCAGCTTGGAAGGGCTAAATCAGCCCCAGCATTTT
>TRBD1|once|TRBJ1-1|TRBV11-3
CASSDRQGGEAFF
TGTGCCAGCAGCGACCGACAGGGTGGAGAAGCTTTCTTT
>.|.|TRBJ1-2|TRBV28
CASSRSNYGYTF
TGTGCCAGCAGTAGAAGCAACTATGGCTACACCTTC
>.|.|TRBJ1-1|TRBV6-1
CASRGARGVDTEAFF
TGTGCCAGCAGGGGGGCCCGCGGGGTCGACACTGAAGCTTTCTTT
>.|few|TRBJ1-6|TRBV7-9
CASSFQGHNSPLHF
TGTGCCAGCAGCTTCCAGGGGCATAATTCACCCCTCCACTTT
>.|.|TRBJ1-2|TRBV7-2
CASSPQSGVDYGYTF
TGTGCCAGCAGCCCGCAATCGGGGGTTGACTATGGCTACACCTTC
>TRBD2|.|TRBJ2-7|TRBV7-8
CASSSTSGPSYEQYF
TGTGCCAGCAGCTCGACTAGCGGGCCTTCCTACGAGCAGTACTTC
>.|.|TRBJ1-2|TRBV5-1
CASSQDRLGGYTF
TGCGCCAGTAGCCAGGACAGACTTGGTGGCTACACCTTC
>TRBD2|.|TRBJ2-2|TRBV6-5
CASSYASGNTGELFF
TGTGCCAGCAGTTACGCTAGCGGGAACACCGGGGAGCTGTTTTTT
>.|.|TRBJ1-3|TRBV21-1
CASVRDSGNTIYF
TGTGCCAGCGTCCGAGACTCTGGAAACACCATATATTTT
>.|.|TRBJ1-6|TRBV18
CASSPPGSPLHF
TGTGCCAGCTCACCACCTGGGTCACCCCTCCACTTT
>TRBD1|.|TRBJ2-6|TRBV4-3
CASSQTGGPEAGANVLTF
TGCGCCAGCAGCCAGACAGGGGGGCCCGAGGCTGGGGCCAACGTCCTGACTTTC
>TRBD1|once|TRBJ2-7|TRBV27
CASGQGYRGAEQYF
TGTGCCAGCGGACAGGGCTACAGAGGGGCCGAGCAGTACTTC